This T cell receptor (beta chain) was captured by sequencing in a study of T cell responses to AZD1222 COVID-19 vaccine. This clone has only one observation. TCRdb's copy holds only in-frame clones and misses some; the assay was immunoSEQ multiplex PCR. Among under 95,000 clones listed, roughly 88% were seen once. This CDR3 has 13 residues. From germline, CDR1 is MNHEY and CDR2 SVGAGI. Trimming left V 6 bases short and J 1 base short, with 4 bases between. This TCR was recovered from an adult who received the AZD1222 COVID-19 vaccine. The rearrangement uses TRBV6-5 and TRBJ2-6, with D unresolved. The sample here was peripheral blood, taken 28 days after the second AZD1222 dose. The CDR3 DNA is TGTGCCAGCAGGGTGTCTGGGGCCAACGTCCTGACTTTC. It codes for CASRVSGANVLTF.